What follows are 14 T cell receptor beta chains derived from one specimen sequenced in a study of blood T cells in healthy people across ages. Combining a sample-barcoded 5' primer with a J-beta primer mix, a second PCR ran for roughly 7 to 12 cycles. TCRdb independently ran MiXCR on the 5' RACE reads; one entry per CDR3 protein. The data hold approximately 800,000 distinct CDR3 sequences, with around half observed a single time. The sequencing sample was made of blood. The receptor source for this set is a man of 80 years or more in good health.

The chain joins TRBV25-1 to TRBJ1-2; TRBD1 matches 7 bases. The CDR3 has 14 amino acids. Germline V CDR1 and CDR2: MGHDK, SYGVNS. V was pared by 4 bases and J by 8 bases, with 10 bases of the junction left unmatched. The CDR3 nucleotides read TGTGCCAGCAGTGTTCCGGGACAGACCCGAGGCTACACCTTC. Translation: CASSVPGQTRGYTF.

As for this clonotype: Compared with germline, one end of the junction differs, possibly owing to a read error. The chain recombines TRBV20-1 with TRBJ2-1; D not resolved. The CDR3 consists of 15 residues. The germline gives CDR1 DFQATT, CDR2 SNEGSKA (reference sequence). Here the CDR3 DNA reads TGCAGTGCTAGCGGGCTAGAGGTTGGGTACAATGAGCAGTTATTC. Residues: CSASGLEVGYNEQLF.

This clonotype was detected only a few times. CDR3 coding DNA: TGTGCCAGCAGCTTATTCGGAGGACCCGCGGGGACAGATACGCAGTATTTT. This codes for CASSLFGGPAGTDTQYF. The V and J genes are TRBV7-3 and TRBJ2-3; D possibly corresponds to TRBD2 (6 bases). The CDR3 spans 17 residues. The germline CDR1 and CDR2 sequences are SGHTA and FQGTGA. V lost 2 bases, J lost 3 bases, and 18 bases lay in between.

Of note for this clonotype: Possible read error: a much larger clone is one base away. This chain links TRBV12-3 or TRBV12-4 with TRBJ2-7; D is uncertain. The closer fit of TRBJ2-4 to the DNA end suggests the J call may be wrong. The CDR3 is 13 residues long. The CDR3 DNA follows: TGTGCCAGCAGTTTAGGGGGTAGTGCCATTCAGTACTTC. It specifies CASSLGGSAIQYF.

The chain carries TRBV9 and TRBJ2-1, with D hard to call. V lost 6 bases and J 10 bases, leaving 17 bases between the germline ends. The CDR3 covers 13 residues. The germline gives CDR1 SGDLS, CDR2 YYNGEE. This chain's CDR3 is CASNPGSLGEQFF. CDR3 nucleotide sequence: TGTGCCAGCAACCCCGGCTCCTTGGGGGAGCAGTTCTTC. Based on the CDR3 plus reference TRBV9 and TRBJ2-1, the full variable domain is DSGVTQTPKHLITATGQRVTLRCSPRSGDLSVYWYQQSLDQGLQFLIQYYNGEERAKGNILERFSAQQFPDLHSELNLSSLELGDSALYFCASNPGSLGEQFFGPGTRLTVL.

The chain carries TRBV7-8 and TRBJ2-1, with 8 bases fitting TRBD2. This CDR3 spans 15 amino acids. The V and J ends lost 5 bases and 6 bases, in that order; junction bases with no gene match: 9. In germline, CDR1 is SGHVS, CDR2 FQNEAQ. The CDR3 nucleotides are TGTGCCAGCAGCCCTCTGCGGGAGGTCGGCAATGAGCAGTTCTTC. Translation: CASSPLREVGNEQFF.

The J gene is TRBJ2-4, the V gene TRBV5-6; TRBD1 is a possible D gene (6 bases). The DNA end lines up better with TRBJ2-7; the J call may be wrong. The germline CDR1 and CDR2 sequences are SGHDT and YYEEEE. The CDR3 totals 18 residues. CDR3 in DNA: TGTGCCAGCAGCTTGGAGGCCCCCGGGACACGAATTAGGGGCGAGCAGTACTTC. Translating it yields CASSLEAPGTRIRGEQYF.

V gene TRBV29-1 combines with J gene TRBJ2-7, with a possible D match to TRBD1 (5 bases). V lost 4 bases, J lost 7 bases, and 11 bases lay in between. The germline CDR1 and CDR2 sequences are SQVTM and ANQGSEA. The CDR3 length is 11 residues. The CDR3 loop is CSVALNREQYF. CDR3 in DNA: TGCAGCGTTGCCCTTAACAGGGAGCAGTACTTC.

DNA of the CDR3: TGTGCCAGCAGCTTAGGTGGGGGTGAGTACTTC. Translated, it gives CASSLGGGEYF. The V call is TRBV11-2, the J call TRBJ2-7; tentatively, D is TRBD1 or TRBD2 (5 bases each). V gave up 1 base and J gave up 11 bases, with 9 bases separating them. Germline V CDR1 and CDR2: SGHAT, FQNNGV. This CDR3 is 11 amino acids long.

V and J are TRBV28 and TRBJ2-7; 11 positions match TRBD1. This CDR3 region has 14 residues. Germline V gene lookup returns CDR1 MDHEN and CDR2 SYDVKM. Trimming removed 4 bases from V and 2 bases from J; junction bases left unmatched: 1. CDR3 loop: CASSWTGGPYEQYF. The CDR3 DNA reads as TGTGCCAGCAGTTGGACAGGGGGCCCCTACGAGCAGTACTTC. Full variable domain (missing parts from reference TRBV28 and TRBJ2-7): DVKVTQSSRYLVKRTGEKVFLECVQDMDHENMFWYRQDPGLGLRLIYFSYDVKMKEKGDIPEGYSVSREKKERFSLILESASTNQTSMYLCASSWTGGPYEQYFGPGTRLTVT.

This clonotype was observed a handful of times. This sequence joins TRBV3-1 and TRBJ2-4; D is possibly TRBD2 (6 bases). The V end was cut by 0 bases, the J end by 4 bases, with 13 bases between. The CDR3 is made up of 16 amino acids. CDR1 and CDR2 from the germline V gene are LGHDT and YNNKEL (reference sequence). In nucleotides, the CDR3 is TGTGCCAGCAGCCAAGATGGAGGGTCGTGGAAAAACATTCAGTACTTC. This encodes CASSQDGGSWKNIQYF.

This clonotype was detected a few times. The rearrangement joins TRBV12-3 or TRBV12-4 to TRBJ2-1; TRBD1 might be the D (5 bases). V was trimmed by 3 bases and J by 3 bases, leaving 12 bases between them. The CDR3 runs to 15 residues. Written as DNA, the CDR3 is TGTGCCAGCAGTTTGGGGCTAGTCAGCTACAATGAGCAGTTCTTC. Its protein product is CASSLGLVSYNEQFF.

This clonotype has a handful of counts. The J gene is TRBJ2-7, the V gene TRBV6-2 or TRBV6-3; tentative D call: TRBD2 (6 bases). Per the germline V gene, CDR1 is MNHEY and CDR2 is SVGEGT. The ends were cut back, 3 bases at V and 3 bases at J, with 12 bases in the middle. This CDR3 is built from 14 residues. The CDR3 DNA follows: TGTGCCAGCAGTTATCCTGGACTACGCTACGAGCAGTACTTC. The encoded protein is CASSYPGLRYEQYF.

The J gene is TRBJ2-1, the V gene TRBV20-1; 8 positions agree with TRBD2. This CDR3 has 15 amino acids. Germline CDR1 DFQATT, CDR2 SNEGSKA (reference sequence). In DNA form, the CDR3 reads TGCAGCCCGGGTACACCAACTAGCGGTTACAATGAGCAGTTCTTC. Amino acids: CSPGTPTSGYNEQFF.